This TCR beta chain originates from a study of cytomegalovirus exposure and HLA in healthy donors. Turning to the study itself: Of all 400 or so donors who were genotyped, about 80% belonged to the Caucasian-associated ancestry cluster.

13 Jbeta primers and 60 Vbeta primers were used for the PCR. The method was immunoSEQ multiplex PCR; TCRdb's version includes in-frame clones alone and lacks a portion of them. The data hold about 110,000 clones, with about 80% observed a single time. Germline CDR1 MNHNY, CDR2 SVGAGI (reference sequence). J gave up 1 base and V 5 bases, and 1 base lay outside the gene matches. The CDR3 length is 13 residues. This TCR came from a man aged 30 to 45 in good health and CMV-seronegative. Sequencing input: PBMCs. This chain connects TRBV6-6 to TRBJ1-1; TRBD1 agrees at 7 bases. The CDR3 here is CASSDRANTEAFF. CDR3 nucleotide sequence: TGTGCCAGCAGTGACAGGGCGAACACTGAAGCTTTCTTT.